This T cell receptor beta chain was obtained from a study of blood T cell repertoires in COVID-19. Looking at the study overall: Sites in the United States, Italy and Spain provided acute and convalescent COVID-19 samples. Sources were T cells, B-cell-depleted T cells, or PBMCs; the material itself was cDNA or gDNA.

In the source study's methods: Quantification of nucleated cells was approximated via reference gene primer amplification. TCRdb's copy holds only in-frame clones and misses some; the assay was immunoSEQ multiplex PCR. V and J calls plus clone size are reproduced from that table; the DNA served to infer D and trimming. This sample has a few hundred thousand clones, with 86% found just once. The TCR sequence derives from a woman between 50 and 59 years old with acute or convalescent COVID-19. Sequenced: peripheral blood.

The CDR3 DNA is TGTGCCAGCAGTCCGATAGCGGGAGGGCTGAACACCGGGGAGCTGTTTTTT. It codes for CASSPIAGGLNTGELFF. This sequence joins TRBV27 and TRBJ2-2; 11 nucleotides agree with TRBD2. This CDR3 spans 17 amino acids. Germline values: CDR1 MNHEY, CDR2 SMNVEV (reference sequence). The J segment lost 1 base and the V segment lost 5 bases, leaving 6 bases of the junction unmatched.